This T cell receptor (beta chain) stems from a study of cytomegalovirus exposure and HLA in healthy donors. Regarding the study as a whole: For TCR beta chains, V- and J-gene trimming was later linked to a missense DCLRE1C variant.

In its sample, this clone was seen once. Its antigen is currently unknown. The PCR had 60 Vbeta and 13 Jbeta primers. The assay was immunoSEQ multiplex PCR, and TCRdb's table has in-frame clones only and misses some. The sample carries some 67,000 clones, approximately 71% recorded once. This clonotype originated in a man in his sixties in good health and CMV-seropositive. The sample was PBMCs.

CDR3 amino acids: CASWGLAGENTGELFF. The DNA for the CDR3 is TGCGCCAGCTGGGGCCTAGCGGGAGAGAACACCGGGGAGCTGTTTTTT. V gene TRBV4-1 combines with J gene TRBJ2-2; 10 bases align to TRBD2. The CDR3 is 16 residues long. The trim removed 8 bases at V and 1 base at J, leaving 7 bases unmatched. CDR1 is MGHRA and CDR2 is YSYEKL in the germline V gene.